The 7 T cell receptor beta chains presented below share a single source sample, sequenced in a study of OX40 agonist ivuxolimab in advanced cancers. Repertoires were generated with immunoSEQ multiplex PCR, while TCRdb's copy carries only in-frame clones and drops some. Among 50,000 to 75,000 clones listed, over 80% were seen once. This material consisted of CD4+ or CD8+ T cells sorted from blood, taken in a trial of the OX40 agonist ivuxolimab. These TCRs come from an adult with an advanced solid tumor such as melanoma, head and neck, liver or kidney cancer.

This chain joins TRBV7-8 and TRBJ2-7, with 9 bases identical to TRBD2. The junction had 9 bases not matched to a gene; V was cut back by 5 bases and J by 4 bases. The CDR3 spans 15 residues. Germline assignment: CDR1 SGHVS and CDR2 FQNEAQ. The CDR3 DNA reads as TGTGCCAGCAGCCACCGCGGGACTAGCTTTTACGAGCAGTACTTC. Amino acid sequence: CASSHRGTSFYEQYF.

The chain is built from TRBV19 and TRBJ2-7, with D perhaps TRBD2 (6 bases). Per the germline V gene, CDR1 is LNHDA and CDR2 is SQIVND (reference sequence). V shed 3 bases and J shed 3 bases, with 18 bases lying between them. The CDR3 is 16 amino acids. The CDR3 DNA follows: TGTGCCAGTAGTATGTGGAGCCAACAGCGGGTCTACGAGCAGTACTTC. It codes for CASSMWSQQRVYEQYF.

V gene TRBV4-1 combines with J gene TRBJ2-7, with TRBD1 as a possible D gene (5 bases). Germline assignment: CDR1 MGHRA and CDR2 YSYEKL. Between the trimmed V and J ends, which lost 1 base and 3 bases, there was a span of 13 bases. The length of the CDR3 is 15 residues. The chain's CDR3 is CASSQATRAYYEQYF. As DNA, the CDR3 is TGCGCCAGCAGCCAAGCGACCAGGGCATACTACGAGCAGTACTTC.

This rearrangement joins TRBV5-1 to TRBJ1-1, with unresolved D. The V gene lost 0 bases and the J gene lost 5 bases, with 11 bases spanning the gap. There are 14 residues in the CDR3. The germline V gene encodes CDR1 SGHRS and CDR2 YFSETQ. This CDR3 is CASSLGAGSTEAFF. The CDR3 DNA reads TGCGCCAGCAGCTTGGGGGCGGGGTCGACTGAAGCTTTCTTT.

The J gene is TRBJ1-2, the V gene TRBV18; D remains ambiguous. Germline CDR1 KGHSH, CDR2 LQKENI. There are 13 residues in the CDR3. V lost 3 bases to trimming and J lost 1 base, with 6 bases between them. The CDR3 spells CASSPGFNYGYTF. The CDR3 DNA is TGTGCCAGCTCACCGGGCTTTAACTATGGCTACACCTTC.

This clone was counted a single time. The V call is TRBV6-5, the J call TRBJ2-1; perhaps TRBD2 as D (6 bases). There are 14 residues in the CDR3. Trimming cost V 7 bases and J 4 bases, with 14 bases left between them. Germline V gene sequence: CDR1 MNHEY, CDR2 SVGAGI. The CDR3 reads CASKGSGNYNEQFF. Here the CDR3 DNA reads TGTGCCAGCAAGGGTAGCGGAAATTACAATGAGCAGTTCTTC.

This chain connects TRBV18 to TRBJ2-1; D is ambiguous. V gave up 3 bases and J gave up 6 bases, with 3 bases separating them. The germline V gene has CDR1 KGHSH and CDR2 LQKENI. The CDR3 covers 11 residues. Here the CDR3 reads CASSPSNEQFF. The CDR3 nucleotides are TGTGCCAGCTCACCGAGCAATGAGCAGTTCTTC.